This T cell receptor (beta chain) was recovered during a study of early T cells in non-severe SARS-CoV-2 infection. Study at large: Sequencing of unsorted whole blood was done on bulk RNA, leaving chains unpaired. Study-level points and caveats: Matching against VDJdb likely underestimated virus-specific expansions, favoring anti-spike CD8.

This clonotype was seen repeatedly, ten times or more. Its antigen is unknown. Individual cDNA molecules were tagged with unique molecular identifiers, the study reported. TCRdb independently ran MiXCR on the 5' RACE reads; one entry per CDR3 protein. The table has roughly 25,000 distinct CDR3 sequences, 4.5% to 6% seen once. CDR1 is MNHEY and CDR2 is SVGAGI in the germline V gene. The CDR3 has 16 amino acids. Trimming left V 0 bases short and J 8 bases short, with 17 bases between. The sequenced sample consisted of whole blood. The clonotype originates from an adult who was a healthcare worker with PCR-confirmed SARS-CoV-2 infection or an uninfected control (not recorded which). The J gene is TRBJ2-1, the V gene TRBV6-5, with unresolved D. CDR3 DNA: TGTGCCAGCAGTTACTCAGGCAGCCCGGATATCGATGAGCAGTTCTTC. Protein sequence: CASSYSGSPDIDEQFF.